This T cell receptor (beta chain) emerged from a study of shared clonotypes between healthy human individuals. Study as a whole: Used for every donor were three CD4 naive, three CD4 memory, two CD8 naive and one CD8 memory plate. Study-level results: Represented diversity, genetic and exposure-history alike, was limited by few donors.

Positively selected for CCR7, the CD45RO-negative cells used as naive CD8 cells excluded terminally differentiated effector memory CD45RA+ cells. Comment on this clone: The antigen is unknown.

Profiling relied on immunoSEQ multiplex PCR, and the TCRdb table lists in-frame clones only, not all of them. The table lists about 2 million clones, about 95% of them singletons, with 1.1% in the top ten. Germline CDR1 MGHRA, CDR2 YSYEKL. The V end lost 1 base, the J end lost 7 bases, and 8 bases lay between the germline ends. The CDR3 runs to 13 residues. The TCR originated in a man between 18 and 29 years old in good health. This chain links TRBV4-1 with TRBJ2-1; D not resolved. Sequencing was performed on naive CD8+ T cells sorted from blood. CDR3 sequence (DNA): TGCGCCAGCAGCCAAGCTTTGGAGAATGAGCAGTTCTTC. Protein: CASSQALENEQFF.